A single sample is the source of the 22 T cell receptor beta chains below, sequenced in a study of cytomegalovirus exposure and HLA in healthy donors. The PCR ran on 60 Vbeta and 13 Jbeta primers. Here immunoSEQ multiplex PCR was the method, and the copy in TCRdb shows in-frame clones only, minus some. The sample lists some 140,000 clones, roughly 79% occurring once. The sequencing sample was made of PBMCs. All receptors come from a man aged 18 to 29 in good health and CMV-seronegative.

The CDR3: CASSPDLANYGYTF. CDR3 in DNA: TGTGCCAGCAGCCCAGATTTGGCCAACTATGGCTACACCTTC. The chain has TRBV7-9 and TRBJ1-2; unclear D gene. The V gene lost 5 bases and the J gene lost 2 bases, with 12 bases spanning the gap. The CDR3 has 14 residues. Germline CDR1 and CDR2: SEHNR and FQNEAQ (reference sequence).

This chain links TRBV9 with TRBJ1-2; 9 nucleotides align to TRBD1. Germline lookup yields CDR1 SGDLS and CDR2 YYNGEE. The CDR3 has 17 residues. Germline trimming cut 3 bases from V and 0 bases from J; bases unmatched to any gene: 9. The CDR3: CASSAHRGPAPNYGYTF. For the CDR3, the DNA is TGTGCCAGCAGCGCACACAGGGGGCCGGCCCCTAACTATGGCTACACCTTC.

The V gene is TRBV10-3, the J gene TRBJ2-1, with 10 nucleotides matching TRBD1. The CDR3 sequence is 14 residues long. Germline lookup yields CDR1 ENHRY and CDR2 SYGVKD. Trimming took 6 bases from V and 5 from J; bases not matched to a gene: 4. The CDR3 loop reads CAISGTGVDNEQFF. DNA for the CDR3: TGTGCCATCAGCGGGACAGGGGTCGACAATGAGCAGTTCTTC.

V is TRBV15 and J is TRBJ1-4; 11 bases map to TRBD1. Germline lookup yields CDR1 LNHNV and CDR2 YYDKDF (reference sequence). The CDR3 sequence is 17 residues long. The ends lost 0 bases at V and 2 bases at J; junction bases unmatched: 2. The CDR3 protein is CATSRDWTGGTNEKLFF. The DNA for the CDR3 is TGTGCCACCAGCAGAGATTGGACAGGGGGCACTAATGAAAAACTGTTTTTT.

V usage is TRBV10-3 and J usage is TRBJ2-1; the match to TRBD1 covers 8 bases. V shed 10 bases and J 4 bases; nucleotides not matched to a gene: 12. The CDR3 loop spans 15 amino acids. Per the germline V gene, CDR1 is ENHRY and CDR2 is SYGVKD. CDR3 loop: CATAPGTGHYNEQFF. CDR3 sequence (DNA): TGTGCCACCGCCCCCGGGACAGGCCATTACAATGAGCAGTTCTTC.

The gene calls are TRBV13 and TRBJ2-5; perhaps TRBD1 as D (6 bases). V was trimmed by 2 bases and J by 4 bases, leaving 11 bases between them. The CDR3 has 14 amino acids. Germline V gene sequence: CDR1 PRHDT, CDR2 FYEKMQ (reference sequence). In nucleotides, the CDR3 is TGTGCCAGCAGCTTATGGACAGAGAGAGAGACCCAGTACTTC. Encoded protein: CASSLWTERETQYF.

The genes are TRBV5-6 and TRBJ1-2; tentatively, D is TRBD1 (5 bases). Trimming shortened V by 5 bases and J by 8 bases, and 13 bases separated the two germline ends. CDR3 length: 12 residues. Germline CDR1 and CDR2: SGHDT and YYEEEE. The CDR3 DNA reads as TGTGCCAGCAGGATGGGGGGGTTAGGCTACACCTTC. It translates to CASRMGGLGYTF.

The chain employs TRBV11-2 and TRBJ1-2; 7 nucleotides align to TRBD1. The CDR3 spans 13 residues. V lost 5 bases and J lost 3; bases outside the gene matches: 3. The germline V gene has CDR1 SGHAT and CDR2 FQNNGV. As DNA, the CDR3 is TGTGCCAGCAGCCGAGGGACAGACTATGGCTACACCTTC. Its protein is CASSRGTDYGYTF.

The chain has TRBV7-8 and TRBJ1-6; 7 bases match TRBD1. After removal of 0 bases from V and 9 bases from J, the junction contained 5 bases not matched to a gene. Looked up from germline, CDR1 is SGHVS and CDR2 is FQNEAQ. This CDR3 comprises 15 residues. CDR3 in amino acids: CASSLASNRGSPLHF. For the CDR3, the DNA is TGTGCCAGCAGCTTAGCCAGTAACAGGGGTTCACCCCTCCACTTT. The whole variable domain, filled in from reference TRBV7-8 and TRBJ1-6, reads GAGVSQSPRYKVAKRGQDVALRCDPISGHVSLFWYQQALGQGPEFLTYFQNEAQLDKSGLPSDRFFAERPEGSVSTLKIQRTQQEDSAVYLCASSLASNRGSPLHFGNGTRLTVT.

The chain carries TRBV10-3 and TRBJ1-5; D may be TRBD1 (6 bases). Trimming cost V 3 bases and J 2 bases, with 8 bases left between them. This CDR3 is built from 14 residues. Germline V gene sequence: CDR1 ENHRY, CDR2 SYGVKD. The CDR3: CAISDAGGNQPQHF. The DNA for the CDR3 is TGTGCCATCAGTGACGCAGGGGGCAATCAGCCCCAGCATTTT.

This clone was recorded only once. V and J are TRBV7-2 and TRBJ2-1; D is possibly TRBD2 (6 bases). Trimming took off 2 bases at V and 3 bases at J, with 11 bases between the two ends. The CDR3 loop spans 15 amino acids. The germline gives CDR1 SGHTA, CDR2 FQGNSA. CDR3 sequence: CASSLIGGIYNEQFF. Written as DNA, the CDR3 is TGTGCCAGCAGCTTAATCGGCGGGATCTACAATGAGCAGTTCTTC.

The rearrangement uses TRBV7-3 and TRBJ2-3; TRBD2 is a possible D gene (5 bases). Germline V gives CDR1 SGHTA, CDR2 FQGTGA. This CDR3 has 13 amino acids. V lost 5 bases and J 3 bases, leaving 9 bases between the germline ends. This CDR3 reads CASSPPGTDTQYF. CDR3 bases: TGTGCCAGCAGCCCCCCGGGGACAGATACGCAGTATTTT.

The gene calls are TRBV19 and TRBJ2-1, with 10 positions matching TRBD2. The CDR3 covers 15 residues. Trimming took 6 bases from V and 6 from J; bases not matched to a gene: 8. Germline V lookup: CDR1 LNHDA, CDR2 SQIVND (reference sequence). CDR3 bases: TGTGCCAGTAGCCCAGCGGGGGGGGAATTCAATGAGCAGTTCTTC. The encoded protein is CASSPAGGEFNEQFF.

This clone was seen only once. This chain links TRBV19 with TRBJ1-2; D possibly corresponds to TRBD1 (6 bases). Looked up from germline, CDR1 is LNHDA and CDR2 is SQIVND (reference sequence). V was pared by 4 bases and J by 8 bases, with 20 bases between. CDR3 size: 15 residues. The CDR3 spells CASSTFDRWTLGYTF. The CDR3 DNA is TGTGCCAGTAGTACCTTCGACAGGTGGACGCTGGGCTACACCTTC.

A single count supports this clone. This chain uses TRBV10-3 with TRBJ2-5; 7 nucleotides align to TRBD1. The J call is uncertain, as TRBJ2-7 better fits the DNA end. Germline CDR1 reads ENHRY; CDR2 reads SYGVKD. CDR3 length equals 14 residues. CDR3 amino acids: CAISEGTETYEQYF. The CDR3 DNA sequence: TGTGCCATCAGTGAAGGGACAGAGACCTACGAGCAGTACTTC.

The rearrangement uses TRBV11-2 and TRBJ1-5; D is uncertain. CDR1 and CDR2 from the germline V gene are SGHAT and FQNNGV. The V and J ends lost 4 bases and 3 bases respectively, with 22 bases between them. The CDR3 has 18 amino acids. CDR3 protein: CASSYTPRTREPNQPQHF. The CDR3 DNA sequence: TGTGCCAGCAGCTATACCCCACGAACCCGGGAACCCAATCAGCCCCAGCATTTT.

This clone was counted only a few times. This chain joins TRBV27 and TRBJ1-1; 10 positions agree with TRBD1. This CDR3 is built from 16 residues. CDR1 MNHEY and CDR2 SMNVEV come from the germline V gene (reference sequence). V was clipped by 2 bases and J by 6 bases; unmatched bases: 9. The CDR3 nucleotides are TGTGCCAGCAGTTTAATCGGGGACAGGGGAGGCGCTGAAGCTTTCTTT. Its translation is CASSLIGDRGGAEAFF.

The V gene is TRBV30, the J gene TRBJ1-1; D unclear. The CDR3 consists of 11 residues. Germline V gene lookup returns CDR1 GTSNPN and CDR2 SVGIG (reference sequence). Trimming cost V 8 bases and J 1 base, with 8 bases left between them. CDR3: CAAIGNTEAFF. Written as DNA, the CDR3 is TGTGCCGCTATCGGGAACACTGAAGCTTTCTTT.

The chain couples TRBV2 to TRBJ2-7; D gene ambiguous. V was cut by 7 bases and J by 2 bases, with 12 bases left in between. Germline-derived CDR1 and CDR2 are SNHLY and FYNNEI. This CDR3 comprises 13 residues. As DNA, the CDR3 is TGTGCCAGCATGGCGCCGGAGCCCTACGAGCAGTACTTC. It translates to CASMAPEPYEQYF.

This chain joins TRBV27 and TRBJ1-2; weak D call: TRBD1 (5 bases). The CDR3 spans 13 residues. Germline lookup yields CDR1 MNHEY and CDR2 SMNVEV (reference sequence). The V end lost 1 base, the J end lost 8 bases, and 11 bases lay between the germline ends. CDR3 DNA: TGTGCCAGCAGTTTATGGGGGGAGAACGGCTACACCTTC. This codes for CASSLWGENGYTF.

The CDR3 sequence is CASSPFYRGEEAFF. CDR3 nucleotides: TGTGCCAGCTCACCCTTCTACCGCGGAGAAGAAGCTTTCTTT. This chain joins TRBV18 and TRBJ1-1; D is unresolved. Germline lookup yields CDR1 KGHSH and CDR2 LQKENI. Trimming left V 3 bases short and J 8 bases short, with 16 bases between. The CDR3 extends over 14 amino acids.

The CDR3 sequence: CASSPTATGLETQYF. The CDR3 DNA is TGTGCCAGCAGTCCTACAGCGACAGGGCTGGAGACCCAGTACTTC. The rearrangement links TRBV27 to TRBJ2-5, with TRBD1 matching 7 bases. V was clipped by 5 bases and J by 5 bases; unmatched bases: 11. The CDR3 has 15 amino acids. Germline V gives CDR1 MNHEY, CDR2 SMNVEV (reference sequence).